This is a list of T cell receptor beta chains from one sample in a study of T cell repertoires in cytomegalovirus infection. MiXCR was run by TCRdb on the reads, yielding one entry per CDR3 protein. In the table there are around 900,000 distinct CDR3 sequences, 30% to 40% of which are singletons. For these TCRs, the target antigens are not known. Sequences were derived from cultured CD8+ T cells from PBMCs, sampled from culture after CMV antigen stimulation. The receptors were sampled from a human donor in good health (CMV status not recorded). Some clones in this sample may be carry-over from other donors' samples. The CDR3 runs from the conserved cysteine through the conserved F or W. Each record gives: clone size, J gene, V gene, D gene, CDR3 protein, CDR3 DNA. The D gene is left open where the match is weak. Clone size is not always given. Where it is, it says once, few, many or a class for expanded clones.

abundance: .
j_gene: TRBJ2-6
v_gene: TRBV3-1
d_gene: .
CDR3aa: CASSQTGAPSGTNVLTF
CDR3nt: TGTGCCAGCAGCCAAACAGGAGCACCCTCTGGGACCAACGTCCTGACTTTC

abundance: .
j_gene: TRBJ2-5
v_gene: TRBV7-8
d_gene: .
CDR3aa: CASSLGGARRETQYF
CDR3nt: TGTGCCAGCAGCTTAGGGGGAGCCAGGCGGGAGACCCAGTACTTC

abundance: few
j_gene: TRBJ2-3
v_gene: TRBV18
d_gene: .
CDR3aa: CASRPSPRGDTQYF
CDR3nt: TGTGCCAGCCGCCCCTCACCCCGGGGAGATACGCAGTATTTT

abundance: .
j_gene: TRBJ2-3
v_gene: TRBV6-2/TRBV6-3
d_gene: .
CDR3aa: CAAGRGADTQYF
CDR3nt: TGTGCCGCGGGCAGGGGAGCAGATACGCAGTATTTT

abundance: few
j_gene: TRBJ1-4
v_gene: TRBV10-3
d_gene: .
CDR3aa: CAISTQGKGGEKLFF
CDR3nt: TGTGCCATCAGTACTCAGGGGAAAGGGGGTGAAAAACTGTTTTTT

abundance: .
j_gene: TRBJ1-2
v_gene: TRBV2
d_gene: .
CDR3aa: CASRDYGYTF
CDR3nt: TGTGCCAGCAGGGACTATGGCTACACCTTC

abundance: many
j_gene: TRBJ1-1
v_gene: TRBV7-2
d_gene: TRBD1
CDR3aa: CASSLRDRVTAEAFF
CDR3nt: TGTGCCAGCAGCCTCCGGGACAGGGTCACAGCCGAAGCTTTCTTT

abundance: many
j_gene: TRBJ2-2
v_gene: TRBV7-8
d_gene: TRBD2
CDR3aa: CASSLGYVGTSGDPNTGELFF
CDR3nt: TGTGCCAGCAGCTTAGGTTACGTCGGGACTAGCGGGGACCCGAACACCGGGGAGCTGTTTTTT

abundance: few
j_gene: TRBJ2-5
v_gene: TRBV6-5
d_gene: .
CDR3aa: CASSPTGFGQETQYF
CDR3nt: TGTGCCAGCAGCCCAACAGGGTTCGGACAAGAGACCCAGTACTTC

abundance: .
j_gene: TRBJ2-1
v_gene: TRBV7-6
d_gene: .
CDR3aa: CASSHRQEGRNEQFF
CDR3nt: TGTGCCAGCAGCCACAGACAGGAGGGACGCAATGAGCAGTTCTTC

abundance: few
j_gene: TRBJ2-6
v_gene: TRBV27
d_gene: TRBD1
CDR3aa: CASSLSGLGQGVIRGANVLTF
CDR3nt: TGTGCCAGCAGTTTATCGGGCCTAGGGCAGGGGGTTATTAGGGGGGCCAACGTCCTGACTTTC

abundance: .
j_gene: TRBJ2-1
v_gene: TRBV7-6
d_gene: .
CDR3aa: CASSLKPIAFSYNEQFF
CDR3nt: TGTGCCAGCAGCCTAAAACCAATAGCTTTCTCCTACAATGAGCAGTTCTTC

abundance: .
j_gene: TRBJ2-1
v_gene: TRBV4-2
d_gene: TRBD2
CDR3aa: CASSQGLAGAHNEQFF
CDR3nt: TGTGCCAGCAGCCAAGGTTTAGCGGGGGCCCACAATGAGCAGTTCTTC

abundance: .
j_gene: TRBJ2-4
v_gene: TRBV7-9
d_gene: .
CDR3aa: CASNWERLAKNIQYF
CDR3nt: TGTGCCAGCAACTGGGAACGCCTAGCCAAAAACATTCAGTACTTC

abundance: .
j_gene: TRBJ2-1
v_gene: TRBV12-3/TRBV12-4
d_gene: .
CDR3aa: CASSFRTAWNEQFF
CDR3nt: TGTGCCAGCAGTTTTCGGACGGCGTGGAATGAGCAGTTCTTC

abundance: .
j_gene: TRBJ2-3
v_gene: TRBV12-3/TRBV12-4
d_gene: TRBD1
CDR3aa: CASSPTGTWADTQYF
CDR3nt: TGTGCCAGCAGTCCGACAGGGACATGGGCAGATACGCAGTATTTT

abundance: .
j_gene: TRBJ1-1
v_gene: TRBV3-1
d_gene: TRBD1
CDR3aa: CASSQDSRGQWGTEAFF
CDR3nt: TGTGCCAGCAGCCAAGATAGCAGGGGACAGTGGGGGACTGAAGCTTTCTTT

abundance: .
j_gene: TRBJ2-1
v_gene: TRBV5-5
d_gene: TRBD2
CDR3aa: CASSLERGGLGPQFF
CDR3nt: TGTGCCAGCAGCTTGGAACGGGGGGGCCTAGGACCGCAGTTCTTC

abundance: few
j_gene: TRBJ2-2
v_gene: TRBV11-3
d_gene: TRBD2
CDR3aa: CASNQGGAGELFF
CDR3nt: TGTGCCAGCAACCAGGGAGGGGCCGGGGAGCTGTTTTTT

abundance: few
j_gene: TRBJ2-2
v_gene: TRBV27
d_gene: TRBD1
CDR3aa: CASSLGTGRTGELFF
CDR3nt: TGTGCCAGCAGTTTAGGGACAGGGCGCACCGGGGAGCTGTTTTTT

abundance: .
j_gene: TRBJ1-1
v_gene: TRBV20-1
d_gene: .
CDR3aa: CSARVLGYGTEAFF
CDR3nt: TGCAGTGCTAGAGTCCTCGGGTATGGCACTGAAGCTTTCTTT

abundance: few
j_gene: TRBJ2-7
v_gene: TRBV5-4
d_gene: TRBD2
CDR3aa: CASSAGGVVYEQYF
CDR3nt: TGTGCCAGCAGCGCGGGGGGCGTAGTCTACGAGCAGTACTTC

abundance: .
j_gene: TRBJ2-1
v_gene: TRBV7-3
d_gene: .
CDR3aa: CASSLRGVNEQFF
CDR3nt: TGTGCCAGCAGCTTAAGAGGGGTCAATGAGCAGTTCTTC

abundance: few
j_gene: TRBJ1-6
v_gene: TRBV5-1
d_gene: .
CDR3aa: CASSLEAEGRRNSPLHF
CDR3nt: TGCGCCAGCAGCTTGGAGGCAGAGGGACGGCGTAATTCACCCCTCCACTTT

abundance: few
j_gene: TRBJ1-3
v_gene: TRBV6-6
d_gene: .
CDR3aa: CASIMEGIRDTIYF
CDR3nt: TGTGCCAGCATCATGGAGGGGATCAGGGACACCATATATTTT

abundance: .
j_gene: TRBJ1-5
v_gene: TRBV10-3
d_gene: .
CDR3aa: CGSESGEYDNQPQHF
CDR3nt: TGTGGCAGCGAGTCGGGGGAGTACGACAATCAGCCCCAGCATTTT

abundance: .
j_gene: TRBJ1-2
v_gene: TRBV27
d_gene: .
CDR3aa: CASSLSSRDSYGYTF
CDR3nt: TGTGCCAGCAGTTTATCGAGCAGGGATTCCTATGGCTACACCTTC

abundance: .
j_gene: TRBJ2-2
v_gene: TRBV6-1
d_gene: TRBD1
CDR3aa: CVSIGAGGLGTGELFF
CDR3nt: TGTGTCAGCATAGGGGCAGGGGGCTTGGGAACCGGGGAGCTGTTTTTT

abundance: few
j_gene: TRBJ2-1
v_gene: TRBV5-6
d_gene: .
CDR3aa: CASTLGKASISYNEQFF
CDR3nt: TGTGCCAGCACCCTGGGTAAGGCTAGCATTTCCTACAATGAGCAGTTCTTC

abundance: .
j_gene: TRBJ2-1
v_gene: TRBV28
d_gene: TRBD1
CDR3aa: CASSPVRGLDNEQFF
CDR3nt: TGTGCCAGCAGTCCAGTGAGGGGGCTTGACAATGAGCAGTTCTTC

abundance: .
j_gene: TRBJ2-7
v_gene: TRBV12-5
d_gene: .
CDR3aa: CASGPGLSYEQYF
CDR3nt: TGTGCTAGTGGTCCGGGACTCAGCTACGAGCAGTACTTC

abundance: .
j_gene: TRBJ2-5
v_gene: TRBV27
d_gene: .
CDR3aa: CASSTRTPETQYF
CDR3nt: TGTGCCAGCAGTACCAGGACGCCAGAGACCCAGTACTTC

abundance: .
j_gene: TRBJ2-5
v_gene: TRBV5-8
d_gene: .
CDR3aa: CASSLSLQWGETQYF
CDR3nt: TGTGCCAGCAGCTTATCTCTACAGTGGGGGGAGACCCAGTACTTC

abundance: .
j_gene: TRBJ2-7
v_gene: TRBV5-1
d_gene: .
CDR3aa: CASSPEAGQFYEQYF
CDR3nt: TGCGCCAGCAGCCCCGAGGCGGGACAGTTCTACGAGCAGTACTTC

abundance: few
j_gene: TRBJ2-3
v_gene: TRBV2
d_gene: .
CDR3aa: CASKDSADTQYF
CDR3nt: TGTGCCAGCAAGGACAGCGCAGATACGCAGTATTTT

abundance: .
j_gene: TRBJ1-4
v_gene: TRBV27
d_gene: .
CDR3aa: CASSYVSNEKLFF
CDR3nt: TGTGCCAGCAGCTACGTGTCTAATGAAAAACTGTTTTTT

abundance: few
j_gene: TRBJ2-1
v_gene: TRBV24-1
d_gene: TRBD1
CDR3aa: CATSDYRDRSYNEQFF
CDR3nt: TGTGCCACCAGTGACTACCGGGACAGGTCTTACAATGAGCAGTTCTTC

abundance: many
j_gene: TRBJ1-1
v_gene: TRBV12-3/TRBV12-4
d_gene: .
CDR3aa: CASRADYLGKMGTMNTEAFF
CDR3nt: TGTGCCAGCAGGGCGGACTATTTAGGCAAAATGGGTACGATGAACACTGAAGCTTTCTTT